This is a list of T cell receptor beta chains from one sample in a study of early T cells in non-severe SARS-CoV-2 infection. TCRdb redid the calling of the 5' RACE reads with MiXCR, one entry per CDR3 protein. Among 55,000 to 70,000 distinct CDR3 sequences listed, over 9.5% were seen once. Specimen: whole blood. The receptors here all came from an adult who was a healthcare worker with PCR-confirmed SARS-CoV-2 infection or an uninfected control (not recorded which). Each CDR3 is given with its conserved first and last residue. D genes are given only for firm matches. Size is stated for part of the rows, as once, few or many counts, or as a class when the clone is expanded.

many	TRBV20-1	-	TRBJ2-1	TGCAGTGCTCCGGGACTCCTATACAATGAGCAGTTCTTC	CSAPGLLYNEQFF
many	TRBV3-1	TRBD1	TRBJ2-5	TGTGCCAGCAGCCCGAACTCGGGACAGCCCAAGTCGACCCAGTACTTC	CASSPNSGQPKSTQYF
-	TRBV6-2/TRBV6-3	-	TRBJ2-3	TGTGCCAGCAGTTACTCTTCCCAGGACACAGATACGCAGTATTTT	CASSYSSQDTDTQYF
-	TRBV11-2	TRBD1	TRBJ2-5	TGTGCCAGCAGCTCTCGGCCAAGGACAGGGAATCAAGAGACCCAGTACTTC	CASSSRPRTGNQETQYF
-	TRBV12-3/TRBV12-4	-	TRBJ1-3	TGTGCCAGCAGCAGGACGCCAAACACCATATATTTT	CASSRTPNTIYF
-	TRBV28	-	TRBJ2-7	TGTGCCAGCAGTCTGATTAGCTCCTACGAGCAGTACTTC	CASSLISSYEQYF
many	TRBV6-1	TRBD2	TRBJ2-1	TGTGCCAGCAGTGCACCCCGACTAGCGGCTTACAATGAGCAGTTCTTC	CASSAPRLAAYNEQFF
-	TRBV3-1	-	TRBJ2-7	TGTGCCAGCAGCCAGACCCCCGGCGAGCAGTACTTC	CASSQTPGEQYF
many	TRBV29-1	-	TRBJ1-2	TGCAGCGTTTCCCTCCAGACATCCCGGGGCTACACCTTC	CSVSLQTSRGYTF
-	TRBV12-3/TRBV12-4	-	TRBJ1-4	TGTGCCAGCAGTCCGCCTCCCGCTAATGAAAAACTGTTTTTT	CASSPPPANEKLFF
few	TRBV6-5	-	TRBJ1-1	TGTGCCAGCAGTTACCCCTGGGACACTGAAGCTTTCTTT	CASSYPWDTEAFF
few	TRBV18	TRBD2	TRBJ2-5	TGTGCCAGCTCACCACCAGCGGGGGGAAGAGAGACCCAGTACTTC	CASSPPAGGRETQYF
-	TRBV20-1	-	TRBJ2-2	TGCAGTGCCCGGGCCTCCTTTGGGTCCGGGGAGCTGTTTTTT	CSARASFGSGELFF
many	TRBV20-1	-	TRBJ1-2	TGCAGTGCTAGCAGGCAGGAAAACGGCTACACCTTC	CSASRQENGYTF
few	TRBV7-9	TRBD1	TRBJ2-2	TGTGCCAGCAGCTTGGGACAGACCATCACTGGGGAGCTGTTTTTT	CASSLGQTITGELFF
-	TRBV13	-	TRBJ1-6	TGTGCCGGCAGCTTAGGCTTTTCGGATTCACCCCTCCACTTT	CAGSLGFSDSPLHF
medium-sized	TRBV6-6	-	TRBJ2-7	TGTGCCAGCAGTTACCCGCTCGGGACAAGAGGGGGCGAGCAGTACTTC	CASSYPLGTRGGEQYF
-	TRBV30	-	TRBJ1-6	TGTGCCTGGATTACGGCCGGATCCTCCTATAATTCACCCCTCCACTTT	CAWITAGSSYNSPLHF
-	TRBV20-1	-	TRBJ2-7	TGCAGTGCTGGACTTTACTCCTACGAGCAGTACTTC	CSAGLYSYEQYF
-	TRBV4-2	TRBD1	TRBJ2-2	TGTGCCAGCAGCCGCCCAGGACAGGGGAGGACCGGGGAGCTGTTTTTT	CASSRPGQGRTGELFF
many	TRBV7-2	-	TRBJ2-7	TGTGCCAGCAGCTCCCGGGACACCACCTACGAGCAGTACTTC	CASSSRDTTYEQYF
many	TRBV20-1	-	TRBJ1-2	TGCAGTGCTCGGTCGGGAAGCCTCTATGGCTACACCTTC	CSARSGSLYGYTF